Listed below are T cell receptor beta chains from one sample, sequenced in a study of cytomegalovirus exposure and HLA in healthy donors. Assay: immunoSEQ multiplex PCR; the TCRdb copy retains only in-frame clones and omits some. This sample has 120,000 or so clones, with about two thirds found just once. Sequencing input: PBMCs. Receptor source: a man aged 25 to 40 in good health and CMV-seronegative. Both conserved end residues are part of each CDR3. A D gene is named only where the DNA matches it firmly. Size values are once, few and many counts, or a class for expanded clones, and some rows have none.

TRBV5-1	-	-	TRBJ1-1	CASSLGGSRGQNTEAFF	TGCGCCAGCAGCTTGGGGGGCAGTAGAGGCCAGAACACTGAAGCTTTCTTT
TRBV7-2	-	-	TRBJ2-3	CASSLFYAGDTQYF	TGTGCCAGCAGCTTATTCTATGCGGGAGATACGCAGTATTTT
TRBV11-3	-	TRBD1	TRBJ2-2	CASSPGTAKTTGELFF	TGTGCCAGCAGCCCAGGGACAGCTAAAACAACCGGGGAGCTGTTTTTT
TRBV5-8	-	-	TRBJ2-7	CASSLSLLEQYF	TGTGCCAGCAGCTTGAGCCTTCTCGAGCAGTACTTC
TRBV5-6	once	-	TRBJ1-1	CASRGWSAANTEAFF	TGTGCCAGCAGAGGTTGGAGCGCAGCGAACACTGAAGCTTTCTTT
TRBV29-1	few	-	TRBJ2-7	CSALSGDLAYEQYF	TGCAGCGCCCTGTCAGGGGATTTAGCCTACGAGCAGTACTTC
TRBV9	-	-	TRBJ2-7	CASSTGVQSYEQYF	TGTGCCAGCAGCACAGGAGTCCAGTCTTACGAGCAGTACTTC
TRBV19	-	TRBD1	TRBJ2-3	CASSPTDRVQDTQYF	TGTGCCAGTAGCCCCACGGACAGGGTACAAGATACGCAGTATTTT
TRBV27	-	-	TRBJ2-3	CASSFLGLQAGDTQYF	TGTGCCAGCAGTTTCCTGGGACTCCAAGCAGGAGATACGCAGTATTTT
TRBV10-3	-	TRBD1	TRBJ2-7	CAISDPAGTGTLVAYEQYF	TGTGCCATCAGTGATCCGGCCGGGACAGGGACACTTGTAGCCTACGAGCAGTACTTC
TRBV5-1	-	TRBD1	TRBJ1-2	CASRGQGAGYTF	TGCGCCAGCAGGGGACAGGGGGCAGGCTACACCTTC
TRBV5-1	-	-	TRBJ1-2	CASSLAGSGYGYTF	TGCGCCAGCAGCTTGGCCGGGAGCGGCTATGGCTACACCTTC
TRBV30	-	-	TRBJ2-3	CAWSRTGSTDTQYF	TGTGCCTGGAGCAGAACAGGGTCCACAGATACGCAGTATTTT
TRBV10-1	-	TRBD2	TRBJ2-2	CASSDAAGGPNTGELFF	TGCGCCAGCAGTGATGCTGCGGGGGGGCCCAACACCGGGGAGCTGTTTTTT
TRBV7-8	-	TRBD1	TRBJ2-7	CASSFSGTGLYEQYF	TGTGCCAGCAGCTTTTCCGGGACAGGGTTGTACGAGCAGTACTTC
TRBV6-5	-	-	TRBJ2-2	CASSWQNTGELFF	TGTGCCAGCAGTTGGCAGAACACCGGGGAGCTGTTTTTT
TRBV20-1	-	-	TRBJ2-7	CSANPTYEQYF	TGCAGTGCTAACCCTACCTACGAGCAGTACTTC
TRBV18	-	TRBD2	TRBJ2-1	CASTGLAGGLYNEQFF	TGTGCCAGCACAGGACTAGCGGGGGGGCTATACAATGAGCAGTTCTTC
TRBV11-2	-	TRBD2	TRBJ2-5	CASSSGTTTPETQYF	TGTGCCAGCAGTTCCGGGACTACAACACCAGAGACCCAGTACTTC
TRBV27	-	-	TRBJ1-1	CASRGQNTEAFF	TGTGCCAGCAGGGGACAGAACACTGAAGCTTTCTTT
TRBV21-1	few	-	TRBJ1-4	CASSTNRVLNEKLFF	TGTGCCAGCAGCACCAACAGGGTTCTCAACGAAAAACTGTTTTTT
TRBV6-1	-	-	TRBJ2-1	CASSDPGLGYNEQFF	TGTGCCAGCAGTGATCCGGGACTGGGCTACAATGAGCAGTTCTTC
TRBV2	-	-	TRBJ1-2	CASSEVRLLGYTF	TGTGCCAGCAGTGAAGTCAGGCTTTTGGGCTACACCTTC
TRBV6-1	-	-	TRBJ1-1	CASSSPGVGEAFF	TGTGCCAGCAGTTCGCCAGGGGTTGGTGAAGCTTTCTTT
TRBV28	few	TRBD1	TRBJ1-5	CASSLSTGAGSQPQHF	TGTGCCAGCAGTTTAAGTACAGGGGCAGGGAGTCAGCCCCAGCATTTT
TRBV6-1	-	-	TRBJ2-5	CATKNTKLETQYF	TGTGCCACCAAAAACACAAAATTAGAGACCCAGTACTTC
TRBV2	once	-	TRBJ1-6	CASSEAGTRSSYNSPLHF	TGTGCCAGCAGTGAAGCGGGGACTCGGAGCTCCTATAATTCACCCCTCCACTTT
TRBV13	few	TRBD1	TRBJ2-7	CASSSGQGLNEQYF	TGTGCCAGCAGCTCCGGACAGGGCCTTAACGAGCAGTACTTC
TRBV5-4	-	TRBD2	TRBJ2-7	CASSFGLAGEISYEQYF	TGTGCCAGCAGCTTTGGACTAGCGGGCGAAATCTCCTACGAGCAGTACTTC
TRBV10-1	few	-	TRBJ1-3	CAGRGSGNTIYF	TGCGCCGGTAGAGGGTCTGGAAACACCATATATTTT
TRBV5-6	-	TRBD1	TRBJ1-2	CASSFEGAKNYGYTF	TGTGCCAGCAGCTTCGAGGGGGCGAAGAACTATGGCTACACCTTC
TRBV2	-	TRBD1	TRBJ2-5	CASRGHRGKVLETQYF	TGTGCCAGCAGAGGCCACAGGGGAAAGGTATTAGAGACCCAGTACTTC
TRBV6-1	-	TRBD1	TRBJ1-3	CASSAGGALGNTIYF	TGTGCCAGCAGTGCAGGGGGCGCATTGGGAAACACCATATATTTT
TRBV11-3	-	TRBD2	TRBJ2-3	CASSFSSGGTDTQYF	TGTGCCAGCAGCTTCTCCAGCGGGGGCACAGATACGCAGTATTTT
TRBV9	-	TRBD2	TRBJ2-2	CASSPYSGGNTGELFF	TGTGCCAGCAGCCCCTATAGCGGGGGGAACACCGGGGAGCTGTTTTTT
TRBV28	-	-	TRBJ2-1	CASSLFGGQLINEQFF	TGTGCCAGCAGTTTATTCGGGGGACAGCTAATCAATGAGCAGTTCTTC
TRBV18	-	-	TRBJ1-6	CASSLNGMQGINSPLHF	TGTGCCAGCTCATTAAACGGAATGCAGGGAATTAATTCACCCCTCCACTTT
TRBV28	few	TRBD2	TRBJ2-7	CASRQTGGSSYEQYF	TGTGCCAGCAGACAAACGGGGGGATCCTCCTACGAGCAGTACTTC
TRBV7-8	-	-	TRBJ2-7	CASSLGAGSYEQYF	TGTGCCAGCAGCTTAGGGGCCGGCTCCTACGAGCAGTACTTC
TRBV29-1	-	TRBD1	TRBJ2-3	CSGGGTASTDTQYF	TGCAGCGGAGGGGGCACGGCTAGCACAGATACGCAGTATTTT
TRBV27	-	-	TRBJ2-7	CASSLYGGGPYEQYF	TGTGCCAGCAGTTTATATGGGGGGGGGCCCTACGAGCAGTACTTC
TRBV7-6	-	TRBD1	TRBJ2-1	CASSLGQGANEQFF	TGTGCCAGCAGCTTAGGACAGGGGGCGAATGAGCAGTTCTTC
TRBV7-2	-	-	TRBJ1-3	CASSLRGGNTIYF	TGTGCCAGCAGCTTAAGGGGCGGAAACACCATATATTTT